These 23 T cell receptor beta chains originate from one sample sequenced in a study of siplizumab effects on memory and regulatory T cells. TCRdb's copy holds only in-frame clones and misses some; the assay was immunoSEQ multiplex PCR. The data contain 92,000 or so clones, just under 90% of them seen just once; the ten biggest clones take up over 12%. The sequencing sample was made of CD4+ T cells sorted from blood. The origin of the receptors is a human donor in good health.

This clone was recorded a few times. The J gene is TRBJ2-7, the V gene TRBV11-2; possibly TRBD2 for D (5 bases). This CDR3 has 13 residues. Germline V gene lookup returns CDR1 SGHAT and CDR2 FQNNGV. The V gene lost 1 base and the J gene lost 13 bases, with 17 bases spanning the gap. The CDR3 region has the DNA TGTGCCAGCAGCTTAGTAGGATTGGGAGTTGAATACTTC. Translation gives CASSLVGLGVEYF.

This chain connects TRBV5-1 to TRBJ1-4, with 7 bases fitting TRBD1. Germline CDR1 and CDR2: SGHRS and YFSETQ. CDR3 length: 15 amino acids. V was clipped by 4 bases and J by 8 bases; unmatched bases: 11. As DNA, the CDR3 is TGCGCCAGCAGCACCCAGGGGGATTGGAAGGAAAAACTGTTTTTT. Encoded protein: CASSTQGDWKEKLFF.

The V call is TRBV7-9, the J call TRBJ2-3; D unclear. Germline V gene sequence: CDR1 SEHNR, CDR2 FQNEAQ (reference sequence). CDR3 length equals 13 residues. V shed 5 bases and J shed 4 bases, with 10 bases lying between them. DNA of the CDR3: TGTGCCAGCAGCCAGACACCAGCAGATACGCAGTATTTT. This sequence encodes CASSQTPADTQYF.

This chain links TRBV27 with TRBJ1-5; D not certain. Trimming shortened V by 4 bases and J by 0 bases, and 7 bases separated the two germline ends. CDR3 length: 14 amino acids. The germline V gene has CDR1 MNHEY and CDR2 SMNVEV (reference sequence). CDR3 DNA: TGTGCCAGCAGTTGGGTTGATAGCAATCAGCCCCAGCATTTT. This translates into CASSWVDSNQPQHF.

The rearrangement uses TRBV7-9 and TRBJ2-5, with D unclear. Per germline, CDR1 SEHNR and CDR2 FQNEAQ (reference sequence). CDR3 size: 14 residues. The V and J ends lost 2 bases and 1 base respectively, with 8 bases between them. The CDR3 spells CASSLNGLQETQYF. Here the CDR3 DNA reads TGTGCCAGCAGCTTAAACGGCCTCCAAGAGACCCAGTACTTC.

The DNA for the CDR3 is TGTGCCAGCAGCTTAGCAATAGGGGAGCAGTTCTTC. This translates into CASSLAIGEQFF. The chain recombines TRBV7-9 with TRBJ2-1, with unresolved D. The germline V gene has CDR1 SEHNR and CDR2 FQNEAQ (reference sequence). The CDR3 runs 12 residues. Trimming removed 0 bases at V and 10 bases at J, with 7 bases between.

There are a few counts of this clone. The chain recombines TRBV19 with TRBJ2-7, with 7 bases fitting TRBD2. The V segment lost 7 bases and the J segment 2 bases; nucleotides outside the gene matches: 8. The germline V gene encodes CDR1 LNHDA and CDR2 SQIVND (reference sequence). This CDR3 is built from 14 residues. The CDR3 DNA reads TGTGCCAGTAAGGGAGGCGGGAGTCCCTACGAGCAGTACTTC. It yields the protein CASKGGGSPYEQYF.

This rearrangement joins TRBV15 to TRBJ2-5, with D possibly being TRBD2 (5 bases). The germline V and J ends were trimmed by 8 bases and 5 bases, with 21 bases remaining between them. This CDR3 spans 15 amino acids. The germline CDR1 and CDR2 sequences are LNHNV and YYDKDF (reference sequence). Here the CDR3 reads CATAHIGGLAETQYF. The CDR3 DNA follows: TGTGCCACCGCTCACATTGGCGGGTTGGCGGAGACCCAGTACTTC.

This clone was observed a few times. The rearrangement uses TRBV29-1 and TRBJ2-1; weak D call: TRBD2 (5 bases). CDR3 length equals 14 residues. Germline V gene lookup returns CDR1 SQVTM and CDR2 ANQGSEA. Trimming cost V 4 bases and J 10 bases, with 20 bases left between them. The CDR3 here is CSVGLRGGYWEQFF. DNA for the CDR3: TGCAGCGTTGGCCTTCGGGGTGGGTATTGGGAGCAGTTCTTC.

V and J are TRBV4-1 and TRBJ2-7; 8 bases are shared with TRBD2. This CDR3 is built from 17 residues. The V gene's germline CDR1 is MGHRA and CDR2 YSYEKL. Trimming took 2 bases from V and 0 from J; bases not matched to a gene: 9. CDR3: CASSQSGLADSSYEQYF. Written as DNA, the CDR3 is TGCGCCAGCAGCCAAAGCGGACTAGCCGATAGCTCCTACGAGCAGTACTTC.

This clone was recorded only once. The chain is built from TRBV19 and TRBJ2-1; 7 bases fit TRBD1. V lost 4 bases, J lost 8 bases, and 11 bases stayed unmatched. Germline CDR1 is LNHDA and CDR2 is SQIVND (reference sequence). There are 15 residues in the CDR3. The CDR3 is CASSRQGQTKDEQFF. The CDR3 DNA sequence: TGTGCCAGTAGTAGACAGGGACAGACAAAGGATGAGCAGTTCTTC. Using reference TRBV19 and TRBJ2-1 for the parts outside the CDR3, the full variable domain is DGGITQSPKYLFRKEGQNVTLSCEQNLNHDAMYWYRQDPGQGLRLIYYSQIVNDFQKGDIAEGYSVSREKKESFPLTVTSAQKNPTAFYLCASSRQGQTKDEQFFGPGTRLTVL.

This chain uses TRBV2 with TRBJ1-2; TRBD1 agrees at 9 bases. Germline-derived CDR1 and CDR2 are SNHLY and FYNNEI. The CDR3 has 13 residues. V was clipped by 5 bases and J by 8 bases; unmatched bases: 6. CDR3 loop: CASSIDRGRGYTF. CDR3 sequence (DNA): TGTGCCAGCAGTATAGACAGGGGGAGGGGCTACACCTTC.

The count of this clone is one. The V gene is TRBV5-6, the J gene TRBJ1-2; 8 nucleotides align to TRBD1. Germline CDR1 reads SGHDT; CDR2 reads YYEEEE. Trimming cost V 0 bases and J 5 bases; bases outside gene matches: 9. There are 16 residues in the CDR3. The CDR3 loop is CASSLASDRGWYGYTF. The CDR3 DNA is TGTGCCAGCAGCTTGGCGAGCGACAGGGGCTGGTATGGCTACACCTTC.

The CDR3 protein is CASSYSPPRSRDTIYF. The CDR3 DNA reads TGTGCCAGCAGTTACTCGCCCCCAAGGTCACGGGACACCATATATTTT. This chain uses TRBV6-5 with TRBJ1-3; D not resolved. Germline lookup yields CDR1 MNHEY and CDR2 SVGAGI. This CDR3 is 16 amino acids long. Trimming took off 0 bases at V and 8 bases at J, with 17 bases between the two ends.

The gene calls are TRBV11-3 and TRBJ2-5, with 10 bases that match TRBD2. CDR3 length: 15 residues. Germline CDR1 and CDR2: SGHNT and YENEEA. Unmatched junction bases numbered 7, after V lost 4 bases and J lost 5 bases. CDR3 in DNA: TGTGCCAGCAGCTCCTATCTAGCGGGAGCTGAGACCCAGTACTTC. This gives the protein CASSSYLAGAETQYF. Using reference TRBV11-3 and TRBJ2-5 for the parts outside the CDR3, the full variable domain is EAGVVQSPRYKIIEKKQPVAFWCNPISGHNTLYWYLQNLGQGPELLIRYENEEAVDDSQLPKDRFSAERLKGVDSTLKIQPAELGDSAVYLCASSSYLAGAETQYFGPGTRLLVL.

The chain carries TRBV10-1 and TRBJ2-1, with TRBD2 matching 8 bases. The germline CDR1 and CDR2 sequences are WNHNN and SYGVQD (reference sequence). V shed 5 bases, J shed 4 bases, and the junction held 4 bases outside the gene matches. This CDR3 is 14 amino acids long. CDR3 loop: CASSFSGRYNEQFF. As DNA, the CDR3 is TGCGCCAGCAGTTTCAGCGGGAGATACAATGAGCAGTTCTTC.

CDR3 DNA sequence: TGTGCCAGAACCGGGACTAGAATCCACGAGCAGTACTTC. Translating gives CARTGTRIHEQYF. The rearrangement uses TRBV19 and TRBJ2-7; 8 positions match TRBD2. The CDR3 has 13 residues. CDR1 and CDR2 from the germline V gene are LNHDA and SQIVND (reference sequence). V shed 9 bases, J shed 5 bases, and the junction held 9 bases outside the gene matches.

This clone has only one observation. The chain is built from TRBV12-5 and TRBJ2-1; 7 positions agree with TRBD1. The CDR3 is 13 amino acids. The trim removed 6 bases at V and 7 bases at J, leaving 6 bases unmatched. Germline loops: CDR1 LGHNT, CDR2 FRNRAP. The CDR3 bases are TGTGCTAGTGGCCGGGGACAGATGAATGAGCAGTTCTTC. Translated, it gives CASGRGQMNEQFF.

The chain is built from TRBV21-1 and TRBJ2-3; the table gives TRBD2 as D, unverified against the DNA. TRBV21-1 is termed a pseudogene. The CDR3 loop spans 17 amino acids. Written as DNA, the CDR3 is TGTGCCAGCAGCAAACGACTAGCGGGAGTGGGGGCAGATACGCAGTATTTT. Amino acid sequence: CASSKRLAGVGADTQYF.

This chain joins TRBV11-2 and TRBJ1-1; possible D gene TRBD1, 6 bases. The CDR3 extends over 16 amino acids. In germline, CDR1 is SGHAT, CDR2 FQNNGV. Trimming cost V 5 bases and J 7 bases, with 23 bases left between them. As DNA, the CDR3 is TGTGCCAGCAGCCCCCGACCGTCCTTTGGGGGCTTTGAAGCTTTCTTT. Its protein is CASSPRPSFGGFEAFF.

The chain couples TRBV28 to TRBJ1-3; D not resolved. The V and J ends lost 4 bases and 5 bases respectively, with 6 bases between them. Germline V gene sequence: CDR1 MDHEN, CDR2 SYDVKM. This CDR3 has 12 amino acids. This chain's CDR3 is CASSSERNTIYF. Here the CDR3 DNA reads TGTGCCAGCAGTTCAGAGAGAAACACCATATATTTT.

The chain recombines TRBV30 with TRBJ1-5; D is perhaps TRBD1 (6 bases). Trimming cost V 4 bases and J 6 bases, with 13 bases left between them. CDR1 is GTSNPN and CDR2 is SVGIG in the germline V gene (reference sequence). The CDR3 is 13 amino acids. This CDR3 reads CAWNGGLSQPQHF. In DNA, the CDR3 is TGTGCCTGGAATGGGGGGCTATCTCAGCCCCAGCATTTT.

The chain joins TRBV7-3 to TRBJ2-2; the D gene is possibly TRBD1 (5 bases). Germline CDR1 is SGHTA and CDR2 is FQGTGA. The length of the CDR3 is 16 residues. V shed 1 base and J shed 5 bases, with 14 bases lying between them. The CDR3 nucleotides read TGTGCCAGCAGCTTAAGATCAGGGTCGCGGACCGGGGAGCTGTTTTTT. This encodes CASSLRSGSRTGELFF.